A selection of T cell receptor beta chains follows, all from one sample in a study of blood T cell repertoires in COVID-19. Method: immunoSEQ multiplex PCR; TCRdb's copy keeps in-frame clones and lacks some. The sample has about 190,000 clones; roughly 80% are singletons. The sample was peripheral blood. The receptors originated from a man aged 30 to 39 with active or convalescent COVID-19. CDR3s include the opening cysteine and the closing phenylalanine or tryptophan. The listing skips clone size in some rows; elsewhere it reads once, few, many or a size class.

size | V | CDR3
NA | TRBV7-2 | CASSLFGAGDITDTQYF
NA | TRBV18 | CASSYNGGSNTEAFF
NA | TRBV7-9 | CASSLDRDRAAFF
NA | TRBV27 | CASSLADSYNEQFF
NA | TRBV7-9 | CASRPGQGEYGYTF
NA | TRBV10-3 | CAISDLAGNTIYF
once | TRBV2 | CASSPRTLTGELFF
NA | TRBV5-1 | CASSLAGGTGHSNYGYTF
NA | TRBV24-1 | CATSDPGQGLGELFF
NA | TRBV25-1 | CASSAIAGESSYNEQFF
NA | TRBV28 | CASSLSENTEAFF
once | TRBV6-5 | CASSYERFMNTEAFF
NA | TRBV5-1 | CASSTGQGGTEAFF
many | TRBV11-2 | CASSLLSAGGWSDTQYF
NA | TRBV7-2 | CASSPGDRNYEQYF
NA | TRBV10-2 | CATGGQGNQPQHF
once | TRBV30 | CAWSFNRGLGNTIYF
NA | TRBV7-6 | CASSLLQGGNTEAFF
NA | TRBV30 | CAWSVLSGYSNQPQHF
NA | TRBV27 | CASRRSTGRGDGYTF
NA | TRBV12-5 | CASGHKPGTGYRDTEAFF
NA | TRBV5-4 | CASSHDSEKLFF
NA | TRBV30 | CAWNEPGGPYNEQFF
NA | TRBV3-1/TRBV3-2 | CASSQGSGGQNGELFF
NA | TRBV6-5 | CASRALQGARQPQHF
NA | TRBV6-4 | CASSASGGTDTQYF